This T cell receptor (beta chain) was recorded in a study of cytomegalovirus exposure and HLA in healthy donors. Study-wide points: In a later analysis, most CMV-associated TCR beta chains appeared HLA-restricted.

Comment on this clone: Its antigen is not known.

Germline lookup yields CDR1 SGDLS and CDR2 YYNGEE. Trimming took 4 bases from V and 1 from J, leaving 8 bases between them. The length of the CDR3 is 13 residues. 60 Vbeta and 13 Jbeta primers were used in PCR. Libraries were prepared by immunoSEQ multiplex PCR; TCRdb keeps only in-frame clonotypes and omits some of them. The sample yields tens of thousands of clones, roughly 77% seen once. The sample consisted of PBMCs. The TCR originated in a man aged 40-55 years in good health and CMV-seronegative. The chain carries TRBV9 and TRBJ1-1; D uncertain. Here the CDR3 reads CASSLTQNTEAFF. The DNA of the CDR3 is TGTGCCAGCAGCCTGACTCAGAACACTGAAGCTTTCTTT.